The 26 T cell receptor beta chains given below trace back to one sample, sequenced in a study of T-cell memory formation after mild COVID-19. TCRdb re-derived calls from the 5' RACE reads in MiXCR, one entry per CDR3 protein. The repertoire holds roughly 48,000 distinct CDR3 sequences, with 25% to 35% as singletons. Input material: PBMCs or a T cell subset sorted from them (not recorded which). The receptors stem from a young man who had mild COVID-19 (a few samples of this study predate the infection). Cell type and time point are not known.

The chain employs TRBV7-9 and TRBJ2-3, with a weak D call TRBD1 (5 bases). The CDR3 extends over 15 amino acids. V was pared by 1 base and J by 4 bases, with 12 bases between. Germline V gives CDR1 SEHNR, CDR2 FQNEAQ (reference sequence). CDR3 nucleotide sequence: TGTGCCAGCAGCTTAGGTGATCCAGGGCCAGATACGCAGTATTTT. It translates to CASSLGDPGPDTQYF.

This chain links TRBV6-6 with TRBJ1-2; TRBD1 is a possible D gene (6 bases). Per the germline V gene, CDR1 is MNHNY and CDR2 is SVGAGI (reference sequence). This CDR3 contains 14 residues. V dropped 4 bases and J dropped 1 base, with 10 bases sitting between them. The CDR3 DNA reads TGTGCCAGCAGTTGGGACACTCTTAACTATGGCTACACCTTC. It encodes CASSWDTLNYGYTF.

This clonotype has just a few counts. V usage is TRBV12-3 or TRBV12-4 and J usage is TRBJ1-3; the match to TRBD1 covers 7 bases. The CDR3 sequence is 14 residues long. Trimming took 2 bases from V and 5 from J; bases not matched to a gene: 3. The CDR3 loop reads CASSLRGQRNTIYF. The CDR3 region has the DNA TGTGCCAGCAGTTTAAGGGGACAGAGAAACACCATATATTTT.

The V call is TRBV7-8, the J call TRBJ2-7, with TRBD2 identical over 14 bases. The CDR3 covers 16 residues. Trimming took 5 bases from V and 7 from J; bases not matched to a gene: 10. Per the germline V gene, CDR1 is SGHVS and CDR2 is FQNEAQ. In DNA form, the CDR3 reads TGTGCCAGCAGCCAGGGACTAGCGGGGGACTTAGGAGAGCAGTACGTC. It encodes CASSQGLAGDLGEQYV.

This chain uses TRBV29-1 with TRBJ2-1, with TRBD1 identical over 7 bases. Trimming removed 8 bases from V and 2 bases from J; junction bases left unmatched: 15. The CDR3 has 16 amino acids. The germline V gene encodes CDR1 SQVTM and CDR2 ANQGSEA. CDR3 bases: TGCAGCCTTAGCCCCGCCGACAGGGTAACCTACAATGAGCAGTTCTTC. Its translation is CSLSPADRVTYNEQFF.

In this sample, this clonotype turned up a few times. The CDR3 nucleotides are TGCAGCGTCCGGGTCCACACATACAATGAGCAGTTCTTC. Protein: CSVRVHTYNEQFF. The rearrangement joins TRBV29-1 to TRBJ2-1; D call uncertain. Germline V gene sequence: CDR1 SQVTM, CDR2 ANQGSEA. The V gene lost 6 bases and the J gene lost 4 bases, with 13 bases spanning the gap. The CDR3 runs 13 residues.

The chain employs TRBV7-6 and TRBJ2-5; 9 bases align to TRBD2. The germline CDR1 and CDR2 sequences are SGHVS and FNYEAQ. After removal of 5 bases from V and 5 bases from J, the junction contained 18 bases not matched to a gene. The CDR3 consists of 18 residues. The CDR3 is CASSPGLASLGPRETQYF. The CDR3 DNA reads TGTGCCAGCAGCCCGGGACTAGCCTCGTTAGGGCCCCGGGAGACCCAGTACTTC.

This clonotype was picked up a small number of times. The genes are TRBV7-8 and TRBJ2-1; D ambiguous. The V end was cut by 5 bases, the J end by 2 bases, with 1 base between. In germline, CDR1 is SGHVS, CDR2 FQNEAQ. The CDR3 spans 11 residues. In DNA, the CDR3 is TGTGCCAGCAGCCCCTACAATGAGCAGTTCTTC. Amino acid sequence: CASSPYNEQFF.

This clonotype was picked up a small number of times. The chain joins TRBV7-3 to TRBJ2-2; 10 bases map to TRBD2. The J segment lost 0 bases and the V segment lost 1 base, leaving 5 bases of the junction unmatched. This CDR3 contains 18 residues. The V gene's germline CDR1 is SGHTA and CDR2 FQGTGA. DNA for the CDR3: TGTGCCAGCAGCTTAATGCTTAGCGGGGGGCCGAACACCGGGGAGCTGTTTTTT. Translating gives CASSLMLSGGPNTGELFF.

A few counts support this clonotype. The chain has TRBV12-3 or TRBV12-4 and TRBJ2-1, with 8 bases matching TRBD1. The junction had 10 bases not matched to a gene; V was cut back by 5 bases and J by 10 bases. The CDR3 extends over 14 amino acids. CDR3 region: CASSIRQGLWEQFF. CDR3 nucleotides: TGTGCCAGCAGTATCAGACAGGGGCTGTGGGAGCAGTTCTTC.

The rearrangement joins TRBV4-3 to TRBJ2-1; TRBD2 matches at 12 bases. V lost 0 bases and J lost 12; bases outside the gene matches: 9. Germline V gene sequence: CDR1 LGHNA, CDR2 YSLEER. There are 16 residues in the CDR3. CDR3 amino acids: CASSQDELAGGPGQFF. The CDR3, as DNA: TGCGCCAGCAGCCAAGATGAGCTAGCGGGGGGGCCGGGGCAGTTCTTC.

This clonotype was seen more than once but under ten times. The rearrangement joins TRBV15 to TRBJ2-3; TRBD1 is a possible D gene (5 bases). The V gene lost 5 bases and the J gene lost 2 bases, with 11 bases spanning the gap. This CDR3 has 14 residues. CDR1 is LNHNV and CDR2 is YYDKDF in the germline V gene (reference sequence). CDR3 nucleotides: TGTGCCACCAGCTGGACATCTGCCACAGATACGCAGTATTTT. Translation gives CATSWTSATDTQYF.

The CDR3 spells CASSFVNEQFF. CDR3 DNA sequence: TGTGCCAGCAGCTTCGTCAATGAGCAGTTCTTC. The gene calls are TRBV7-2 and TRBJ2-1, with D unresolved. The ends were cut back, 3 bases at V and 6 bases at J, with 3 bases in the middle. The CDR3 loop spans 11 amino acids. Germline CDR1 SGHTA, CDR2 FQGNSA.

This clonotype has more than one count but fewer than ten. The J gene is TRBJ1-1, the V gene TRBV20-1; D unclear. CDR3 size: 16 residues. Germline CDR1 is DFQATT and CDR2 is SNEGSKA (reference sequence). Trimming cost V 2 bases and J 3 bases, with 19 bases left between them. CDR3 region: CSARSRIWAGDTEAFF. In nucleotides, the CDR3 is TGCAGTGCTAGATCTCGGATCTGGGCTGGGGACACTGAAGCTTTCTTT.

This clonotype was detected once. This chain connects TRBV6-2 or TRBV6-3 to TRBJ1-5; 9 bases line up with TRBD1. The CDR3 has 19 amino acids. Trimming took 0 bases from V and 4 from J; bases not matched to a gene: 13. The germline CDR1 and CDR2 sequences are MNHEY and SVGEGT. In nucleotides, the CDR3 is TGTGCCAGCAGTTACTCGGTGGGACAGGGCTCGACCCCAAATCAGCCCCAGCATTTT. Translating it yields CASSYSVGQGSTPNQPQHF.

This clonotype was found a few times. The chain joins TRBV7-8 to TRBJ2-4; TRBD1 might be the D (7 bases). V was shortened by 5 bases and J by 7 bases, with 15 bases between the two germline ends. Germline V lookup: CDR1 SGHVS, CDR2 FQNEAQ. There are 14 residues in the CDR3. The CDR3 region is CASSAGTVRNIQYF. The CDR3 bases are TGTGCCAGCAGCGCGGGGACAGTCCGGAACATTCAGTACTTC.

CDR3 residues: CASSPYLAGEISYEQYF. In DNA, the CDR3 is TGCGCCAGCAGCCCATATCTAGCGGGGGAGATCTCCTACGAGCAGTACTTC. The genes are TRBV4-1 and TRBJ2-7; TRBD2 agrees at 10 bases. From germline, CDR1 is MGHRA and CDR2 YSYEKL. The CDR3 has 17 amino acids. V gave up 4 bases and J gave up 0 bases; unmatched junction bases: 9.

This chain uses TRBV4-3 with TRBJ2-4, with D perhaps matching TRBD2 (5 bases). V lost 3 bases and J 0 bases, leaving 9 bases between the germline ends. CDR1 is LGHNA and CDR2 is YSLEER in the germline V gene. This CDR3 contains 15 residues. CDR3 nucleotides: TGCGCCAGCAGCCAGGACGGACTAGCCAAAAACATTCAGTACTTC. Translated: CASSQDGLAKNIQYF.

Only a few counts were recorded for this clonotype. This chain joins TRBV7-2 and TRBJ2-3; 10 bases align to TRBD1. Germline loops: CDR1 SGHTA, CDR2 FQGNSA. The CDR3 sequence is 16 residues long. With V trimmed by 4 bases and J by 6 bases, 10 bases remained unmatched. Written as DNA, the CDR3 is TGTGCCAGCAGCTCTTCCCGGGACAGGGGTCGTGATACGCAGTATTTT. This sequence encodes CASSSSRDRGRDTQYF. The whole variable domain, filled in from reference TRBV7-2 and TRBJ2-3, reads GAGVSQSPSNKVTEKGKDVELRCDPISGHTALYWYRQSLGQGLEFLIYFQGNSAPDKSGLPSDRFSAERTGGSVSTLTIQRTQQEDSAVYLCASSSSRDRGRDTQYFGPGTRLTVL.

This clonotype was counted a few times. The CDR3 does not end in the conserved phenylalanine or tryptophan, so this is likely a read error. Because the CDR3's place on the DNA is in doubt, the DNA is left out and the CDR3 is given as listed by TCRdb. The chain uses TRBV7-2 and TRBJ2-1; TRBD2, the table's D call, was not compared with the DNA. The CDR3 comprises 14 residues, both ends counted. Germline V gene lookup returns CDR1 SGHTA and CDR2 FQGNSA. The CDR3 loop is CASSFGLAGGNEIH.

The chain is built from TRBV25-1 and TRBJ1-1, with D hard to call. Trimming pared 1 base from V and 0 bases from J, leaving 9 bases between. Germline V gene data show CDR1 as MGHDK and CDR2 as SYGVNS. The CDR3 is 15 amino acids. For the CDR3, the DNA is TGTGCCAGCAGTGAATTGGCGGGGATGAACACTGAAGCTTTCTTT. Residues: CASSELAGMNTEAFF. Full variable domain (rest looked up from reference TRBV25-1 and TRBJ1-1): EADIYQTPRYLVIGTGKKITLECSQTMGHDKMYWYQQDPGMELHLIHYSYGVNSTEKGDLSSESTVSRIRTEHFPLTLESARPSHTSQYLCASSELAGMNTEAFFGQGTRLTVV.

This clonotype came up a few times. The gene calls are TRBV6-5 and TRBJ2-1, with 7 bases that match TRBD1. Germline assignment: CDR1 MNHEY and CDR2 SVGAGI. V was clipped by 2 bases and J by 15 bases; unmatched bases: 7. The CDR3 extends over 12 amino acids. CDR3 nucleotide sequence: TGTGCCAGCAGTTACGACAGGGACAAAGGGTTCTTC. Amino acids: CASSYDRDKGFF.

This clonotype came up a few times. V gene TRBV14 combines with J gene TRBJ2-7; 8 bases agree with TRBD2. Germline lookup yields CDR1 SGHDN and CDR2 FVKESK. V gave up 4 bases and J gave up 3 bases; unmatched junction bases: 5. This CDR3 is built from 14 residues. CDR3 nucleotide sequence: TGTGCCAGCAGCCCCCGGGGGGGGGGCTACGAGCAGTACTTC. Protein sequence: CASSPRGGGYEQYF.

The V call is TRBV6-2 or TRBV6-3, the J call TRBJ2-7; TRBD1 agrees at 10 bases. The CDR3 is 12 amino acids. Per the germline V gene, CDR1 is MNHEY and CDR2 is SVGEGT. The V segment lost 6 bases and the J segment 5 bases; nucleotides outside the gene matches: 1. In DNA, the CDR3 is TGTGCCAGCAGGGGGACAGGGGACGAGCAGTACGTC. Its translation: CASRGTGDEQYV.

CDR3 in amino acids: CASSFTSGGADTQYF. In DNA, the CDR3 is TGTGCCAGCAGTTTCACTAGCGGGGGGGCAGATACGCAGTATTTT. V and J are TRBV27 and TRBJ2-3; TRBD2 matches at 13 bases. The germline gives CDR1 MNHEY, CDR2 SMNVEV (reference sequence). The trim removed 3 bases at V and 4 bases at J, leaving 1 base unmatched. CDR3 size: 15 residues.

This clonotype turned up a few times. The chain combines TRBV6-2 or TRBV6-3 with TRBJ2-1; D may be TRBD1 (6 bases). V lost 7 bases to trimming and J lost 10 bases, with 11 bases between them. CDR1 is MNHEY, CDR2 SVGEGT, per germline. This CDR3 spans 11 amino acids. The CDR3 spells CASTDGGEQFF. The CDR3 coding sequence is TGTGCCAGCACCGATGGGGGCGAGCAGTTCTTC.